One sample yielded the 6 T cell receptor beta chains listed below, sequenced in a study of T cells expressing NK-cell markers. One entry per CDR3 protein, without DNA, is what TCRdb gives after re-calling the 5' RACE reads. This sample carries approximately 150,000 distinct CDR3 sequences, with roughly an eighth going to the ten biggest clones. The specimen was blood T cells: a sorted CD56 or NKG2C T cell subset, CD4+ or CD8+ T cells, or bulk PBMC T cells (not recorded which). The receptors originated from a man aged 18 to 35 in good health.

The chain carries TRBV27 and TRBJ2-3; the TCRdb D gene call, TRBD1, has no DNA to confirm it. Germline CDR1 is MNHEY and CDR2 is SMNVEV (reference sequence). The CDR3 sequence is 17 residues long. This chain's CDR3 is CASSLFRQGTSTDTQYF.

This chain joins TRBV6-2 or TRBV6-3 and TRBJ2-3; the TRBD2 assignment by TCRdb is unverifiable without DNA. Germline V CDR1 and CDR2: MNHEY, SVGEGT. The CDR3 is made up of 17 amino acids. CDR3 protein: CASFTLVAGGTTDTQYF.

The chain has TRBV2 and TRBJ1-5. Germline V gene data show CDR1 as SNHLY and CDR2 as FYNNEI. The CDR3 contains 17 residues. CDR3: CASSERRLELGNQPQHF.

This sequence joins TRBV15 and TRBJ2-1. There are 12 residues in the CDR3. The germline gives CDR1 LNHNV, CDR2 YYDKDF (reference sequence). CDR3 in amino acids: CATSIDYNEQFF.

The CDR3 sequence: CASSPPSTGGFPEAFF. V gene TRBV18 combines with J gene TRBJ1-1; TCRdb's D gene call, TRBD1, goes unchecked for lack of DNA. CDR1 and CDR2 (germline): KGHSH, LQKENI. The CDR3 consists of 16 residues.

V and J are TRBV12-3 or TRBV12-4 and TRBJ2-1; TCRdb returns TRBD2, unconfirmable since there is no DNA. The CDR3 runs 15 residues. The CDR3 is CASKFGTSGIYEQFF.